The 22 T cell receptor beta chains below were found in one sample sequenced in a study of blood T cells in healthy people across ages. The use of a sample-barcoded 5' primer and a J-beta primer mix characterized a second PCR of about 6 to 11 cycles. TCRdb itself ran the 5' RACE reads through MiXCR, one entry per CDR3 protein. The profile covers 550,000 to 750,000 distinct CDR3 sequences, with under 25% appearing a single time and under 4% taken by the ten largest. The sequencing input was blood. These receptors were obtained from a man between 70 and 80 years old in good health.

The rearrangement links TRBV7-9 to TRBJ2-5; TRBD1 might be the D (5 bases). The CDR3 totals 13 residues. Germline V gene sequence: CDR1 SEHNR, CDR2 FQNEAQ (reference sequence). V dropped 5 bases and J dropped 7 bases, with 14 bases sitting between them. The CDR3 nucleotides read TGTGCCAGCAGCAGGACAAGGAGTCGGACCCAGTACTTC. Translated, it gives CASSRTRSRTQYF.

The rearrangement uses TRBV29-1 and TRBJ1-1, with D perhaps matching TRBD1 (5 bases). Between the trimmed V and J ends, which lost 4 bases and 1 base, there was a span of 7 bases. This CDR3 has 12 amino acids. CDR1 and CDR2 (germline): SQVTM, ANQGSEA. DNA for the CDR3: TGCAGCGTTGCACAGGCGAACACTGAAGCTTTCTTT. It is translated as CSVAQANTEAFF.

The chain is built from TRBV15 and TRBJ2-2; TRBD2 is a possible D gene (6 bases). This CDR3 region has 17 residues. Trimming stripped 0 bases from V and 5 bases from J, with 16 bases between. Germline V CDR1 and CDR2: LNHNV, YYDKDF (reference sequence). CDR3 loop: CATSRDPRGAYTGELFF. The CDR3 region has the DNA TGTGCCACCAGCAGAGACCCGCGGGGCGCATATACCGGGGAGCTGTTTTTT.

This chain links TRBV20-1 with TRBJ2-5; TRBD2 aligns across 7 bases. The junction had 8 bases not matched to a gene; V was cut back by 3 bases and J by 1 base. Looked up from germline, CDR1 is DFQATT and CDR2 is SNEGSKA (reference sequence). CDR3 length: 15 amino acids. The CDR3 DNA is TGCAGTGCTAGGCAACTAGCGAAATCCCAAGAGACCCAGTACTTC. Its protein product is CSARQLAKSQETQYF.

The chain joins TRBV29-1 to TRBJ1-2; the D is unclear. The CDR3 runs 12 residues. From germline, CDR1 is SQVTM and CDR2 ANQGSEA. V was cut by 0 bases and J by 6 bases, with 8 bases left in between. The CDR3: CSVEDLPDGYTF. CDR3 DNA sequence: TGCAGCGTTGAAGATCTCCCGGATGGCTACACCTTC. Variable domain in full (rest from reference TRBV29-1 and TRBJ1-2): SAVISQKPSRDICQRGTSLTIQCQVDSQVTMMFWYRQQPGQSLTLIATANQGSEATYESGFVIDKFPISRPNLTFSTLTVSNMSPEDSSIYLCSVEDLPDGYTFGSGTRLTVV.

On this clonotype itself: A read error may produce the germline difference seen at one junction end. The chain recombines TRBV20-1 with TRBJ2-7; TRBD1 agrees at 11 bases. The CDR3 totals 14 residues. Germline V lookup: CDR1 DFQATT, CDR2 SNEGSKA (reference sequence). CDR3 DNA sequence: TGCGGTGCTAGATACGGGACAGGGGGAAGTGAGCAGTACTTC. Translated, it gives CGARYGTGGSEQYF.

This clonotype occurred a few times. The chain is built from TRBV25-1 and TRBJ1-1; D ambiguous. The CDR3 spans 13 residues. Trimming took 4 bases from V and 1 from J, leaving 7 bases between them. CDR1 is MGHDK and CDR2 is SYGVNS in the germline V gene. CDR3 sequence (DNA): TGTGCCAGCAGTGTACCAGGGAACACTGAAGCTTTCTTT. Translating gives CASSVPGNTEAFF.

In its sample, this clonotype was seen a few times. J is TRBJ2-3 and V is TRBV3-1; D tentatively fits TRBD1 or TRBD2 (5 bases each). The V gene lost 1 base and the J gene lost 0 bases, with 14 bases spanning the gap. Germline loops: CDR1 LGHDT, CDR2 YNNKEL (reference sequence). CDR3 length: 17 amino acids. In DNA form, the CDR3 reads TGTGCCAGCAGCCAAGGATGGGGGAGTACTAGCACAGATACGCAGTATTTT. Protein product: CASSQGWGSTSTDTQYF.

In its sample, this clonotype was seen a few times. V usage is TRBV2 and J usage is TRBJ2-2, with D perhaps TRBD1 (6 bases). Germline V CDR1 and CDR2: SNHLY, FYNNEI. Trimming left V 7 bases short and J 7 bases short, with 19 bases between. The CDR3 is 15 residues long. The CDR3 DNA reads TGTGCCAGCACCAAGGGGCAGGGGAGAATCGGGGAGCTGTTTTTT. Its translation: CASTKGQGRIGELFF.

This clonotype showed up just a few times. This chain joins TRBV7-8 and TRBJ1-5; 9 nucleotides agree with TRBD1. V shed 1 base and J 6 bases; nucleotides not matched to a gene: 7. The CDR3 consists of 16 residues. Germline V CDR1 and CDR2: SGHVS, FQNEAQ. CDR3 sequence reads: CASSLGGTGKGQPQHF. The CDR3 DNA sequence: TGTGCCAGCAGCTTAGGTGGGACAGGGAAGGGTCAGCCCCAGCATTTT.

CDR3 amino acids: CASSPGGVNEQFF. In DNA, the CDR3 is TGTGCCAGCAGTCCGGGAGGGGTTAATGAGCAGTTCTTC. The gene calls are TRBV6-5 and TRBJ2-1; 8 bases fit TRBD2. Germline trimming cut 5 bases from V and 7 bases from J; bases unmatched to any gene: 4. CDR3 length: 13 residues. Germline values: CDR1 MNHEY, CDR2 SVGAGI.

This clonotype has only a few counts. J is TRBJ2-3 and V is TRBV9; D gene ambiguous. Germline assignment: CDR1 SGDLS and CDR2 YYNGEE. The V end lost 2 bases, the J end lost 0 bases, and 10 bases lay between the germline ends. CDR3 length equals 15 residues. CDR3 DNA: TGTGCCAGCAGCGTCCAGAGCTTAAGCACAGATACGCAGTATTTT. As protein: CASSVQSLSTDTQYF.

The rearrangement joins TRBV20-1 to TRBJ2-7; D is unclear. Trimming took off 3 bases at V and 6 bases at J, with 12 bases between the two ends. The germline V gene has CDR1 DFQATT and CDR2 SNEGSKA (reference sequence). This CDR3 comprises 12 residues. CDR3 nucleotide sequence: TGCAGTGCTAGTTTCCCGGGTAGCGAGCAGTACTTC. Its translation is CSASFPGSEQYF.

This clonotype has at least ten counts. This rearrangement joins TRBV3-1 to TRBJ2-5; D uncertain. The CDR3 has 12 residues. Deletions cut 3 bases from V and 5 bases from J, with 7 bases between. Germline-derived CDR1 and CDR2 are LGHDT and YNNKEL (reference sequence). The CDR3 region has the DNA TGTGCCAGCAGCCACAATAGGGAGACCCAGTACTTC. Its translation is CASSHNRETQYF.

Regarding this clonotype: One junction end does not reproduce the germline sequence, and a read error may be involved. The V gene is TRBV10-3, the J gene TRBJ2-1; D call uncertain. This CDR3 has 16 residues. Germline loops: CDR1 ENHRY, CDR2 SYGVKD. As DNA, the CDR3 is TGTGCCATCACCGAGACCGCGCGGAGCTCCTACGATGAGCAGTTCTTC. Translating it yields CAITETARSSYDEQFF.

This clonotype was counted a few times. The V gene is TRBV4-1, the J gene TRBJ2-3, with D tentatively TRBD2 (5 bases). V dropped 3 bases and J dropped 6 bases, with 16 bases sitting between them. This CDR3 has 15 residues. Germline lookup yields CDR1 MGHRA and CDR2 YSYEKL. The CDR3 DNA is TGCGCCAGCAGCCACTGGGGAGAGATTTTGGATACGCAGTATTTT. It is translated as CASSHWGEILDTQYF.

The chain joins TRBV11-1 to TRBJ2-2; 7 bases align to TRBD2. The germline V gene encodes CDR1 SGHAT and CDR2 FQDESV (reference sequence). Germline trimming cut 5 bases from V and 0 bases from J; bases unmatched to any gene: 6. The CDR3 totals 16 residues. The CDR3 sequence: CASSLWGGTNTGELFF. The CDR3 bases are TGTGCCAGCAGCCTATGGGGGGGTACGAACACCGGGGAGCTGTTTTTT. Full variable domain (missing parts from reference TRBV11-1 and TRBJ2-2): EAEVAQSPRYKITEKSQAVAFWCDPISGHATLYWYRQILGQGPELLVQFQDESVVDDSQLPKDRFSAERLKGVDSTLKIQPAELGDSAMYLCASSLWGGTNTGELFFGEGSRLTVL.

Only a few counts were recorded for this clonotype. The J gene is TRBJ2-7, the V gene TRBV6-6; 8 positions agree with TRBD1. V trimming: 5 bases; J trimming: 3 bases; junction bases outside the gene matches: 6. The CDR3 has 14 amino acids. Germline V gene lookup returns CDR1 MNHNY and CDR2 SVGAGI (reference sequence). The CDR3 coding sequence is TGTGCCAGCAGTGTGACAGGGGATAACTACGAGCAGTACTTC. It translates to CASSVTGDNYEQYF.

The sample holds a few counts of this clonotype. The junction does not match germline at one end; this may be a read error. The gene calls are TRBV11-2 and TRBJ2-5, with 14 bases matching TRBD2. The CDR3 covers 12 residues. Per germline, CDR1 SGHAT and CDR2 FQNNGV. The CDR3 is CASSGTSGRVRF. The CDR3 DNA follows: TGTGCCAGCAGCGGGACTAGCGGGAGAGTTCGCTTC.

The chain is built from TRBV25-1 and TRBJ1-2, with 8 bases matching TRBD1. V lost 2 bases and J lost 4; bases outside the gene matches: 9. The CDR3 runs to 16 residues. Germline V lookup: CDR1 MGHDK, CDR2 SYGVNS. CDR3 bases: TGTGCCAGCAGTGAAGATGCAGGGGGCGCCCCCTATGGCTACACCTTC. Its translation is CASSEDAGGAPYGYTF.

The chain couples TRBV29-1 to TRBJ2-1; 9 bases agree with TRBD1. CDR1 and CDR2 (germline): SQVTM, ANQGSEA. There are 14 residues in the CDR3. The V gene end was trimmed by 5 bases and the J gene end by 3 bases; junction bases not matched to a gene: 5. The CDR3 protein is CSVTGTGNYNEQFF. CDR3 DNA: TGCAGCGTTACCGGGACAGGGAACTACAATGAGCAGTTCTTC.

The V call is TRBV20-1, the J call TRBJ2-5; D is perhaps TRBD1 (6 bases). V was cut by 7 bases and J by 2 bases, with 8 bases left in between. Germline V gene data show CDR1 as DFQATT and CDR2 as SNEGSKA (reference sequence). The CDR3 has 11 residues. Here the CDR3 DNA reads TGCAGTGGACAGGTACAAGAGACCCAGTACTTC. Its protein product is CSGQVQETQYF.